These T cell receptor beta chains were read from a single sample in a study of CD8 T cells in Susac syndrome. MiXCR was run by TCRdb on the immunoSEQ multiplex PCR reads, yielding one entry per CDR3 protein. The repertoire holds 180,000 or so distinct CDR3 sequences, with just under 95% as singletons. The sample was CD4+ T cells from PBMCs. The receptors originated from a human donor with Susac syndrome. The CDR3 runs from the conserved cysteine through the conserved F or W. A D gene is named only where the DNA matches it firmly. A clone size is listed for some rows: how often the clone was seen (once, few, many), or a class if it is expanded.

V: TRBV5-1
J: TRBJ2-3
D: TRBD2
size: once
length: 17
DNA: TGCGCCAGCAGCTTGGTCGGTAGCGGGGCCCCCACAGATACGCAGTATTTT
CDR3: CASSLVGSGAPTDTQYF

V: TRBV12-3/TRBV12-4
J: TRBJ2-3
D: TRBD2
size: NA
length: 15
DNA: TGTGCCAGCAGTTTAGGGACTAGCGGCACAGATACGCAGTATTTT
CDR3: CASSLGTSGTDTQYF

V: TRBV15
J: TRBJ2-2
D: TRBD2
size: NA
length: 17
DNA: TGTGCCACCAGCAGAGCCCTAGCGGGGGTTGACACCGGGGAGCTGTTTTTT
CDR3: CATSRALAGVDTGELFF

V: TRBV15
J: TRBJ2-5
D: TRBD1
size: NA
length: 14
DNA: TGTGCCACCAGCAGGGACAGGGGACAAGAGACCCAGTACTTC
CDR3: CATSRDRGQETQYF

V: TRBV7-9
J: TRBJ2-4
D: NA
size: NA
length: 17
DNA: TGTGCCAGCGGACCAGGTTGGGTTCGGGGGGCCAAAAACATTCAGTACTTC
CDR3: CASGPGWVRGAKNIQYF

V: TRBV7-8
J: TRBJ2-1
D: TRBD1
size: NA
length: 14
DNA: TGTGCCAGCAATCAGGACAGGGGGCTAGGTGAGCAGTTCTTC
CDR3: CASNQDRGLGEQFF

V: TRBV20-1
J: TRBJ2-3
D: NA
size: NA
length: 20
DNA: TGCAGTGCTAGACCTATAAATCAGGGGCGGCGGGCTACTAGCACAGATACGCAGTATTTT
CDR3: CSARPINQGRRATSTDTQYF

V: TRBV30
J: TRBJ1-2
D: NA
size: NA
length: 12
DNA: TGTGCCTGGAGTGTACGCGTCTATGGCTACACCTTC
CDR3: CAWSVRVYGYTF

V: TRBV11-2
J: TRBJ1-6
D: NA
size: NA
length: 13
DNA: TGTGCCAGCAGCCCCACCCGCGATTCACCCCTCCACTTT
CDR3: CASSPTRDSPLHF

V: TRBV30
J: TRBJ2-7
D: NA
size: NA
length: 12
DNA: TGTGCCTGGAGTGTGGGGGGGGCCAAGCAGTACTTC
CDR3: CAWSVGGAKQYF

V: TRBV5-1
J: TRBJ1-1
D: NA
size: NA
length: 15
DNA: TGCGCCAGCAGCCTAACCGGGACGGCGAACACTGAAGCTTTCTTT
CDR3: CASSLTGTANTEAFF

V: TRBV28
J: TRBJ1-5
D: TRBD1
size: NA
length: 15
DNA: TGTGCCAGCAGTCCCGGGACAGTCTTGAATCAGCCCCAGCATTTT
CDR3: CASSPGTVLNQPQHF

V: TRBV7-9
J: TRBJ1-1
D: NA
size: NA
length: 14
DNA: TGTGCCAGCAGCTTAGCGATGGGGGTTACTGAAGCTTTCTTT
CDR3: CASSLAMGVTEAFF

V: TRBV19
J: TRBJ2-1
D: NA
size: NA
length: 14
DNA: TGTGCCAGTAGTATGACAGTTCTCGGCAATGAGCAGTTCTTC
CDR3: CASSMTVLGNEQFF

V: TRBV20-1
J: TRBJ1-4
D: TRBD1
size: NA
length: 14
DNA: TGCAGTGCTCTACGGACAGGGAATAATGAAAAACTGTTTTTT
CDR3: CSALRTGNNEKLFF

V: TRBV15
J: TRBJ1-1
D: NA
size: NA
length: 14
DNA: TGTGCCACCAGCAGAGTTCGAGGAAACACTGAAGCTTTCTTT
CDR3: CATSRVRGNTEAFF

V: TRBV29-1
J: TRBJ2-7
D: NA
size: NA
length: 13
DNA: TGCAGCGTTGGTCGGGGCGGTAACTACGAGCAGTACTTC
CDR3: CSVGRGGNYEQYF

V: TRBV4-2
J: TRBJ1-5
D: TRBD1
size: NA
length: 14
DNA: TGTGCCAGCAGCCCTTCGCAGGGGGGTCAGCCCCAGCATTTT
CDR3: CASSPSQGGQPQHF

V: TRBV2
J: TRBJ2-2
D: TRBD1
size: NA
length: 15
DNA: TGTGCCAGCAGTTCGGGACAGCTGGGTACCGGGGAGCTGTTTTTT
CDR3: CASSSGQLGTGELFF

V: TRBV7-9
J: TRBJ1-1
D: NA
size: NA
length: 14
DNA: TGTGCCAGCAGCCCGACCTCCTCTGACACTGAAGCTTTCTTT
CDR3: CASSPTSSDTEAFF

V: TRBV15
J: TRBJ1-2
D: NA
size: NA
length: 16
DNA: TGTGCCACCAGCAGAGATTATAAGGGATTCCCCTATGGCTACACCTTC
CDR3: CATSRDYKGFPYGYTF

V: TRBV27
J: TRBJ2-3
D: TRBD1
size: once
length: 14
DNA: TGTGCCAGCCAAGGGACAGCGAGCACAGATACGCAGTATTTT
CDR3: CASQGTASTDTQYF

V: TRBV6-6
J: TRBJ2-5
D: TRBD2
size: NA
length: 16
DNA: TGTGCCAGCAGTTACTCAGGCGGGGGGGCGGGCGAGACCCAGTACTTC
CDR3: CASSYSGGGAGETQYF

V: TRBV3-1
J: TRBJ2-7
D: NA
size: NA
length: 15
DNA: TGTGCCAGCAGCCAAAATCTAGCTGACAGAGGCGAGCAGTACTTC
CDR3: CASSQNLADRGEQYF